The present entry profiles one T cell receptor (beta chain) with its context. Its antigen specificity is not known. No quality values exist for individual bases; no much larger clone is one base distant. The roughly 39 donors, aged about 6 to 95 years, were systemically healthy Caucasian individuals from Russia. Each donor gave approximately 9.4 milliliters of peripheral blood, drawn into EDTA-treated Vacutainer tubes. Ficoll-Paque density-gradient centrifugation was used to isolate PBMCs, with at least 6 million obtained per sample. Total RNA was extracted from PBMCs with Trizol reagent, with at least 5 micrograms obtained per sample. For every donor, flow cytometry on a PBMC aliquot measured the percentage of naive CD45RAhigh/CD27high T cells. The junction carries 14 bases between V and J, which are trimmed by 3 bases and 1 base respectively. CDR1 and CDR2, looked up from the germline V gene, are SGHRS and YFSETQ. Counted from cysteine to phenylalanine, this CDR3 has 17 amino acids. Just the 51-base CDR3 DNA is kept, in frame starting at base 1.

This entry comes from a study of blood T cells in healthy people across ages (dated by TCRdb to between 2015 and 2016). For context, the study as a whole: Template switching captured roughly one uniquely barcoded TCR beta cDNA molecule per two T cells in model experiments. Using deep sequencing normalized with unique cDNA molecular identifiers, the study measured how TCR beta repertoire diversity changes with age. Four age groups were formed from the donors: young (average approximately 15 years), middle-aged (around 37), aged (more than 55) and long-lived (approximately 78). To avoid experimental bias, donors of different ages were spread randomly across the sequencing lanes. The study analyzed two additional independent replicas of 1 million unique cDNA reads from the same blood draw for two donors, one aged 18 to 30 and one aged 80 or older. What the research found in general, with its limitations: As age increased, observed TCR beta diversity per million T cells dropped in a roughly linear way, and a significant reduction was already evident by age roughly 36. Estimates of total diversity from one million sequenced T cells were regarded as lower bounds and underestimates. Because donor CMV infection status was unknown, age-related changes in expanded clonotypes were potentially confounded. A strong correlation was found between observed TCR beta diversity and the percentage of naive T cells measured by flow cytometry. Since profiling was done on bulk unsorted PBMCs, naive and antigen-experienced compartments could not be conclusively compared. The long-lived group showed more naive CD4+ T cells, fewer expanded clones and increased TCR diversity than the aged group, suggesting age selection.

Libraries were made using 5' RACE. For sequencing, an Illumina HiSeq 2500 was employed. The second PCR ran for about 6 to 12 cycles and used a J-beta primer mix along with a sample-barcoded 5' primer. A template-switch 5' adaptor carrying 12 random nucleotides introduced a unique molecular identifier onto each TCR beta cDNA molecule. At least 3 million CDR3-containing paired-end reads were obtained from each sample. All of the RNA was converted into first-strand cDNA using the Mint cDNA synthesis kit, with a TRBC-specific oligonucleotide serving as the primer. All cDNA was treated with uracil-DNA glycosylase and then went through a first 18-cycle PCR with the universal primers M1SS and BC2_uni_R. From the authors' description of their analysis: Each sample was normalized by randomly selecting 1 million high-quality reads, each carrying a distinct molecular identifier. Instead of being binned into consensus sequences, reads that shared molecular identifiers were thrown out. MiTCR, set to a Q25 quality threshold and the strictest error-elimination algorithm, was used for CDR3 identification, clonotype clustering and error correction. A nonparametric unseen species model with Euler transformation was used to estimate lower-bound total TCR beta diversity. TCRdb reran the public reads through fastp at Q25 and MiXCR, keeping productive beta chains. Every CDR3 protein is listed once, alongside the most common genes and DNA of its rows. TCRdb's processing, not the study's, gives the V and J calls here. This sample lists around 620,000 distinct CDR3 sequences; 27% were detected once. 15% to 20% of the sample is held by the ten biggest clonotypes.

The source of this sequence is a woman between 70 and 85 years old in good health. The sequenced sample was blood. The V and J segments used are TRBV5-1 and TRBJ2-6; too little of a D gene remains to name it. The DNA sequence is TGCGCCAGCAGCTCCTCGTTAGGGAATTCTGGGGCCAACGTCCTGACTTTC. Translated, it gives CASSSSLGNSGANVLTF.